A single sample gave rise to the 14 T cell receptor beta chains below, sequenced in a study of blood T cell repertoires in COVID-19. The method was immunoSEQ multiplex PCR; TCRdb's version includes in-frame clones alone and lacks a portion of them. The repertoire has approximately 250,000 clones, about 80% of them found once; the top ten carry approximately 15%. The sequencing input was PBMCs or T cells enriched from blood (not recorded which). Receptors were obtained from a man aged 40-49 years who had recovered from COVID-19.

The chain has TRBV30 and TRBJ1-5; 7 bases are shared with TRBD1. The CDR3 runs 13 residues. Germline V gene sequence: CDR1 GTSNPN, CDR2 SVGIG (reference sequence). Trimming took 5 bases from V and 4 from J; bases not matched to a gene: 5. The CDR3 spells CAWGQGGNQPQHF. The CDR3 DNA reads as TGTGCCTGGGGTCAGGGGGGAAATCAGCCCCAGCATTTT.

The chain is built from TRBV5-4 and TRBJ2-5, with D uncertain. This CDR3 has 13 amino acids. The germline V gene has CDR1 SGHNT and CDR2 YYREEE (reference sequence). Trimming removed 0 bases at V and 5 bases at J, with 8 bases between. Written as DNA, the CDR3 is TGTGCCAGCAGCTTGGATCCCCAGGAGACCCAGTACTTC. It yields the protein CASSLDPQETQYF.

The V call is TRBV5-1, the J call TRBJ2-7, with D perhaps TRBD1 (5 bases). The CDR3 has 14 residues. Germline loops: CDR1 SGHRS, CDR2 YFSETQ. Deletions cut 7 bases from V and 0 bases from J, with 14 bases between. The CDR3 DNA reads TGCGCCAGCCGAGGCCGGCAGGGCTCCTACGAGCAGTACTTC. As protein: CASRGRQGSYEQYF.

V gene TRBV5-8 combines with J gene TRBJ1-5, with D unresolved. The length of the CDR3 is 13 residues. Germline CDR1 and CDR2: SGHTS and YDEGEE. Trimming removed 0 bases at V and 5 bases at J, with 6 bases between. The DNA for the CDR3 is TGTGCCAGCAGCTTGGGTAGAGATCAGCCCCAGCATTTT. It encodes CASSLGRDQPQHF. Looking up the rest from reference TRBV5-8 and TRBJ1-5 gives the full variable domain: EAGVTQSPTHLIKTRGQQATLRCSPISGHTSVYWYQQALGLGLQFLLWYDEGEERNRGNFPPRFSGRQFPNYSSELNVNALELEDSALYLCASSLGRDQPQHFGDGTRLSIL.

The chain is built from TRBV28 and TRBJ1-5; D call uncertain. The germline gives CDR1 MDHEN, CDR2 SYDVKM. Deletions cut 6 bases from V and 7 bases from J, with 10 bases between. CDR3 length: 12 residues. The CDR3 DNA follows: TGTGCCAGCAGCCCCTTCTTACAGCCCCAGCATTTT. Translated, it gives CASSPFLQPQHF. Based on the CDR3 plus reference TRBV28 and TRBJ1-5, the full variable domain is DVKVTQSSRYLVKRTGEKVFLECVQDMDHENMFWYRQDPGLGLRLIYFSYDVKMKEKGDIPEGYSVSREKKERFSLILESASTNQTSMYLCASSPFLQPQHFGDGTRLSIL.

In the case of this clone: Different DNA sequences within this sample yield the same CDR3. The chain is built from TRBV7-2 and TRBJ1-1, with D perhaps TRBD1 (5 bases). The germline gives CDR1 SGHTA, CDR2 FQGNSA. The CDR3 is 14 residues long. V was clipped by 1 base and J by 0 bases, with 6 bases between them. DNA for the CDR3: TGTGCCAGCAGCTTAGGGGGCGTGAACACTGAAGCTTTCTTT. Its translation: CASSLGGVNTEAFF. The whole variable domain, filled in from reference TRBV7-2 and TRBJ1-1, reads GAGVSQSPSNKVTEKGKDVELRCDPISGHTALYWYRQSLGQGLEFLIYFQGNSAPDKSGLPSDRFSAERTGGSVSTLTIQRTQQEDSAVYLCASSLGGVNTEAFFGQGTRLTVV.

This rearrangement joins TRBV24-1 to TRBJ2-1; 9 nucleotides align to TRBD2. After removal of 4 bases from V and 6 bases from J, the junction contained 12 bases not matched to a gene. Germline V gene sequence: CDR1 KGHDR, CDR2 SFDVKD. The CDR3 sequence is 17 residues long. The DNA for the CDR3 is TGTGCCACCAGTGACCAGAAGGCCACGGGACTAGCCAATGAGCAGTTCTTC. Protein: CATSDQKATGLANEQFF.

This clone is a singleton in its sample. This chain connects TRBV5-1 to TRBJ2-7; 7 positions match TRBD2. V gave up 4 bases and J gave up 2 bases; unmatched junction bases: 6. There are 14 residues in the CDR3. CDR1 and CDR2 (germline): SGHRS, YFSETQ. The CDR3 DNA is TGCGCCAGCAGCCCAATCGGGGGGACCTACGAGCAGTACTTC. This encodes CASSPIGGTYEQYF.

This chain joins TRBV3-1 (or the pseudogene TRBV3-2) and TRBJ2-1; 8 bases are a match to TRBD1. The CDR3 runs to 13 residues. The V segment lost 4 bases and the J segment 8 bases; nucleotides outside the gene matches: 4. The germline gives CDR1 LGHDT, CDR2 YNNKEL (reference sequence). The CDR3 DNA follows: TGTGCCAGCAGCCCTCAGACAGGGGATGAGCAGTTCTTC. It codes for CASSPQTGDEQFF.

This chain joins TRBV9 and TRBJ2-1; 10 bases fit TRBD2. The CDR3 spans 15 residues. The J segment lost 7 bases and the V segment lost 0 bases, leaving 4 bases of the junction unmatched. Germline V gene sequence: CDR1 SGDLS, CDR2 YYNGEE. The CDR3 region is CASSVGDSGGNEQFF. CDR3 DNA: TGTGCCAGCAGCGTAGGGGATAGCGGGGGGAATGAGCAGTTCTTC.

The rearrangement joins TRBV5-1 to TRBJ2-3; 7 bases are shared with TRBD2. CDR1 SGHRS and CDR2 YFSETQ come from the germline V gene. V gave up 5 bases and J gave up 4 bases; unmatched junction bases: 4. CDR3 size: 13 residues. In DNA, the CDR3 is TGCGCCAGCAGTATAGGGAGGGCAGATACGCAGTATTTT. Amino acids: CASSIGRADTQYF.

The chain uses TRBV7-2 and TRBJ2-1; weak D call: TRBD1 (5 bases). The CDR3 loop spans 14 amino acids. The V gene's germline CDR1 is SGHTA and CDR2 FQGNSA. V gave up 2 bases and J gave up 6 bases, with 11 bases separating them. Here the CDR3 reads CASSLRGRSNEQFF. CDR3 in DNA: TGTGCCAGCAGCTTAAGGGGCCGTAGCAATGAGCAGTTCTTC.

This clone was recorded only once. The chain employs TRBV7-2 and TRBJ2-7, with 12 bases fitting TRBD2. Germline V gene sequence: CDR1 SGHTA, CDR2 FQGNSA. V lost 5 bases and J lost 2; bases outside the gene matches: 4. The CDR3 length is 15 residues. The CDR3 here is CASSARLAGAYEQYF. CDR3 bases: TGTGCCAGCAGCGCCAGACTAGCGGGGGCCTACGAGCAGTACTTC.

This clone was observed at least ten times. The chain links TRBV20-1 to TRBJ1-5; D call uncertain. Trimming left V 3 bases short and J 3 bases short, with 6 bases between. Germline assignment: CDR1 DFQATT and CDR2 SNEGSKA (reference sequence). This CDR3 region has 12 residues. CDR3 DNA sequence: TGCAGTGCTAGTTCCCTCAATCAGCCCCAGCATTTT. Translation gives CSASSLNQPQHF.